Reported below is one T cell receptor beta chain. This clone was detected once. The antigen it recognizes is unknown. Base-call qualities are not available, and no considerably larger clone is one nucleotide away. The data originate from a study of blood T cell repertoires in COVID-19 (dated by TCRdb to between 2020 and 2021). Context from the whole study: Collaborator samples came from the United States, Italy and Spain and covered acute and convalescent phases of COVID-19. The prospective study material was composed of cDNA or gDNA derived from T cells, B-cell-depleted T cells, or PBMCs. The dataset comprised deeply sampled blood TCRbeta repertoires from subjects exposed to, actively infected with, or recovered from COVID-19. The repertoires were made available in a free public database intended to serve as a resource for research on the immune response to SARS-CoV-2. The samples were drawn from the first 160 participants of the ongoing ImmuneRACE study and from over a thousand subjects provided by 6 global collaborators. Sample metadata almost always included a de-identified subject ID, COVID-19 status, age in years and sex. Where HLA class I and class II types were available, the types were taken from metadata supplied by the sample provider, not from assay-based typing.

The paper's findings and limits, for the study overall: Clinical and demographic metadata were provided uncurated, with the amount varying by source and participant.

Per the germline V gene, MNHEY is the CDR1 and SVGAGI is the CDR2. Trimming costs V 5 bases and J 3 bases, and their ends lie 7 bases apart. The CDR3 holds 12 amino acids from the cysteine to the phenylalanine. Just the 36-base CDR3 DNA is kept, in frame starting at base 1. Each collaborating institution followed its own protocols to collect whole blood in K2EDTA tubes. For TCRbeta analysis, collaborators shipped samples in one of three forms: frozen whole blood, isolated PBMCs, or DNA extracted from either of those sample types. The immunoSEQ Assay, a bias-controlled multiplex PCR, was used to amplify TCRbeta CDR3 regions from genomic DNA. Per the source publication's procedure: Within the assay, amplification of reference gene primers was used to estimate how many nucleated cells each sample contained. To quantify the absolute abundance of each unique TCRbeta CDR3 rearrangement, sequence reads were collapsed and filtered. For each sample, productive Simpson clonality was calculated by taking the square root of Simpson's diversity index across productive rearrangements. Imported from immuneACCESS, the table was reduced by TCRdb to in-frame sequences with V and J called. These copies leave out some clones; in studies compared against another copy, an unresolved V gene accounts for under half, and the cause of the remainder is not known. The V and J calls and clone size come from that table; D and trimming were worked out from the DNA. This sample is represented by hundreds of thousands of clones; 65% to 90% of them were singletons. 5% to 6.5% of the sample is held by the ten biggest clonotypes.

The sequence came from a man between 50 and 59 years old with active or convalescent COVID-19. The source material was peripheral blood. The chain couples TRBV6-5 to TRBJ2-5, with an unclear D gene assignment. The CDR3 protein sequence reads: CASSTHEETQYF. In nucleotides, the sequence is TGTGCCAGCAGTACACATGAAGAGACCCAGTACTTC.